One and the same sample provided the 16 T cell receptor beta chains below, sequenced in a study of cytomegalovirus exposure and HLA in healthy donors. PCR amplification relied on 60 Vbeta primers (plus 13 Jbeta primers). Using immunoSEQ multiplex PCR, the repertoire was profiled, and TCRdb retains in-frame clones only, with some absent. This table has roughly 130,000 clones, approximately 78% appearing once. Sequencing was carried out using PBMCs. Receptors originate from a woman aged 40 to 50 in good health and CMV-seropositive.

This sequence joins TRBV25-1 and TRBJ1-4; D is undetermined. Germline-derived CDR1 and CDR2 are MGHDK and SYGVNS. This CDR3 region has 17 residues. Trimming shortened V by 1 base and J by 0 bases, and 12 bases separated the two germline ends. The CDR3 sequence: CASSEWAGTSTNEKLFF. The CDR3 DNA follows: TGTGCCAGCAGTGAATGGGCAGGAACATCAACTAATGAAAAACTGTTTTTT.

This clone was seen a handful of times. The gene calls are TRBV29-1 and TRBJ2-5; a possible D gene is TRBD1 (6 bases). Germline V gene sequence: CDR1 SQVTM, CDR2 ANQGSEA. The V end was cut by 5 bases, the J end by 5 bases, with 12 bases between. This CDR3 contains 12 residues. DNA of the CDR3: TGCAGCGTTTTCAAGGGGGTGGAGACCCAGTACTTC. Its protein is CSVFKGVETQYF.

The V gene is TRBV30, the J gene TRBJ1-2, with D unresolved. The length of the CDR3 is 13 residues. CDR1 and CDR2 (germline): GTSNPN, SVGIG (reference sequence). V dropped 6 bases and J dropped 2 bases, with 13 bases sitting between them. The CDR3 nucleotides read TGTGCCTGTCAGTACCGCGGGAACTATGGCTACACCTTC. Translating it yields CACQYRGNYGYTF.

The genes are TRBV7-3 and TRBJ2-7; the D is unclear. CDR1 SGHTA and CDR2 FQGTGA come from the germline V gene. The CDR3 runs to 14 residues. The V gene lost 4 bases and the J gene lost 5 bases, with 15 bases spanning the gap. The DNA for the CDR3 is TGTGCCAGCAGCTCCCGACACCCGTCAGACGAGCAGTACTTC. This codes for CASSSRHPSDEQYF.

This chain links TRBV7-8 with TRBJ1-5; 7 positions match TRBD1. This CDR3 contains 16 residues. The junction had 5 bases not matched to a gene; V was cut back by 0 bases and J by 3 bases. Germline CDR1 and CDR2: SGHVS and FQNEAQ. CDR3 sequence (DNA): TGTGCCAGCAGCTTAGCGCCGGGACAGCACAATCAGCCCCAGCATTTT. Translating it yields CASSLAPGQHNQPQHF.

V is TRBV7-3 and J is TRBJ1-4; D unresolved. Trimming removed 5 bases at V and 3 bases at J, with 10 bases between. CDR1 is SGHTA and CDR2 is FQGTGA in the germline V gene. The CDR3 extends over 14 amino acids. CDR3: CASSPPGANEKLFF. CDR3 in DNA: TGTGCCAGCAGCCCACCCGGGGCTAATGAAAAACTGTTTTTT.

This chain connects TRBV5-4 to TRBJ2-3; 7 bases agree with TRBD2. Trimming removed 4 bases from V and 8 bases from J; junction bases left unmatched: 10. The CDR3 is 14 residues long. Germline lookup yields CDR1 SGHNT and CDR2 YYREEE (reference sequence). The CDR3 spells CASSPGLERSTQYF. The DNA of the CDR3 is TGTGCCAGCAGCCCAGGACTAGAAAGGAGTACGCAGTATTTT.

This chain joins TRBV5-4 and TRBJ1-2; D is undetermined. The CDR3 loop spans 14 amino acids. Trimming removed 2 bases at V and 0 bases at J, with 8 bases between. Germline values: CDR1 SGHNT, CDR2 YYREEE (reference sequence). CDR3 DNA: TGTGCCAGCAGCTTAAAGATAGCTAACTATGGCTACACCTTC. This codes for CASSLKIANYGYTF.

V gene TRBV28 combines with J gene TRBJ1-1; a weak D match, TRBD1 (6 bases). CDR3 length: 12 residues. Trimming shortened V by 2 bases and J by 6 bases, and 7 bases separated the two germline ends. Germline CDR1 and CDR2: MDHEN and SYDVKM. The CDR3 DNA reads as TGTGCCAGCAGTTTAGGGGGCCCTGAAGCTTTCTTT. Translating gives CASSLGGPEAFF.

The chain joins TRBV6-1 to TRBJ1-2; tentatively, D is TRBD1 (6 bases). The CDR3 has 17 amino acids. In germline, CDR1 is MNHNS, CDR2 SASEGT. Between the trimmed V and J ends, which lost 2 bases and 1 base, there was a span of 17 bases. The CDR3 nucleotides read TGTGCCAGCAGTGAACCAGGCAGGCCAGGGGATAACTATGGCTACACCTTC. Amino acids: CASSEPGRPGDNYGYTF.

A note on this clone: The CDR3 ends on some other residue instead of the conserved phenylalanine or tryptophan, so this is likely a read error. CDR3 in amino acids: CAIRPTGSLTGELFV. The CDR3 DNA sequence: TGTGCCATCAGACCGACAGGGTCTCTAACCGGGGAGCTGTTTGTT. V usage is TRBV10-3 and J usage is TRBJ2-2; 7 bases match TRBD1. Losses at the gene ends were 6 bases for V and 5 bases for J; bases not matched to a gene: 9. This CDR3 region has 15 residues. Germline CDR1 is ENHRY and CDR2 is SYGVKD.

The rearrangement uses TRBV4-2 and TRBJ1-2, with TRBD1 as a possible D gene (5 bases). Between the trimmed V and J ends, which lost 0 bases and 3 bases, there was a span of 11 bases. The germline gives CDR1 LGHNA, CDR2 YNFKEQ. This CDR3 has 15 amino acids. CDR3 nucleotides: TGTGCCAGCAGCCAAGATGGCAGGGAGGACTATGGCTACACCTTC. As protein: CASSQDGREDYGYTF.

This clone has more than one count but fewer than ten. The CDR3: CASSHGTSGYEQYF. CDR3 DNA sequence: TGTGCCAGCAGCCACGGGACTAGCGGCTACGAGCAGTACTTC. The gene calls are TRBV6-5 and TRBJ2-7; 11 positions match TRBD2. Germline V gene sequence: CDR1 MNHEY, CDR2 SVGAGI. Unmatched junction bases numbered 4, after V lost 6 bases and J lost 3 bases. The CDR3 runs 14 residues.

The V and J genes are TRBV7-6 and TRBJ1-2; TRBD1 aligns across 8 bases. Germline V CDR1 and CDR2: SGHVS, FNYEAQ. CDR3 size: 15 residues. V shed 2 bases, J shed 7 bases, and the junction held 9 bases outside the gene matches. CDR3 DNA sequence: TGTGCCAGCAGCTTACGAGTGGACAGGGATAGTGGCTACACCTTC. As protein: CASSLRVDRDSGYTF.

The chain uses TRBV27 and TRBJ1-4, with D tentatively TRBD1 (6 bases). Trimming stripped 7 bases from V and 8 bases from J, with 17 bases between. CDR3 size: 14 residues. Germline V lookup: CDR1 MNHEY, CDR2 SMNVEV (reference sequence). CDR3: CASTTRGGKEKLFF. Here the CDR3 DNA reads TGTGCCAGCACCACCCGGGGGGGCAAGGAAAAACTGTTTTTT.

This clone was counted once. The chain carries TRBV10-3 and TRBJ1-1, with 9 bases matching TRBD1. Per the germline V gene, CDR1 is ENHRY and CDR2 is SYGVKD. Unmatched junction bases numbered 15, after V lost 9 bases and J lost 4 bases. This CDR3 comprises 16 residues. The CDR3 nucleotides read TGTGCCATTAAGCCGGGACAGGGTGGGGGTTCCACTGAAGCTTTCTTT. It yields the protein CAIKPGQGGGSTEAFF.